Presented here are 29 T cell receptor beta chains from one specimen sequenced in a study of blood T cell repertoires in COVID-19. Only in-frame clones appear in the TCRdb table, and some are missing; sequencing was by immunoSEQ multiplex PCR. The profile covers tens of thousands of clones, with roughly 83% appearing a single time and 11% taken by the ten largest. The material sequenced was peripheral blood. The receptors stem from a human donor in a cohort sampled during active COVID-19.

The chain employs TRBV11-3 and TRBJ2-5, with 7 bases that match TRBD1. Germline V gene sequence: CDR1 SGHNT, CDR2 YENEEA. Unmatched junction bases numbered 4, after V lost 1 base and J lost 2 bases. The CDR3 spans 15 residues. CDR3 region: CASSLGGTAQETQYF. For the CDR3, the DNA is TGTGCCAGCAGCTTAGGGGGGACAGCGCAAGAGACCCAGTACTTC.

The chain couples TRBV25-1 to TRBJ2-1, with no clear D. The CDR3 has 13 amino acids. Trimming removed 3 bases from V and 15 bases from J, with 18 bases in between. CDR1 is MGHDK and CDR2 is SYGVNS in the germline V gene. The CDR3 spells CASSESGSGSWFF. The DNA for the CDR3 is TGTGCCAGCAGTGAGAGTGGATCCGGGTCGTGGTTCTTC.

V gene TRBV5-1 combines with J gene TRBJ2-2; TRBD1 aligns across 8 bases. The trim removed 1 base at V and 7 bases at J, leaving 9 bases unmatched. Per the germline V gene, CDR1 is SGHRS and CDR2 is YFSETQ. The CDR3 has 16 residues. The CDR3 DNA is TGCGCCAGCAGCTTGAATGAACAGGGGGTAGGCGGGGAGCTGTTTTTT. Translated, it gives CASSLNEQGVGGELFF.

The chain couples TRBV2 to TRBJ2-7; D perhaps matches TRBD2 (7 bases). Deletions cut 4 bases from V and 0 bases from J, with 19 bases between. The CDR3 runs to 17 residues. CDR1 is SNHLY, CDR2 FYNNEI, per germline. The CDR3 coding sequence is TGTGCCAGCAGTGGGCTAGCGGACAGTATGAGCTCCTACGAGCAGTACTTC. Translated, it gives CASSGLADSMSSYEQYF.

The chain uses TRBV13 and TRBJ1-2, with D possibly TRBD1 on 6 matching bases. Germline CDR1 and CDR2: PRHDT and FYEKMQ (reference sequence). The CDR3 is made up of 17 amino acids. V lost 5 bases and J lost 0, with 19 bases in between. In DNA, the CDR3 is TGTGCCAGCAGCCCCACAGGGTACCCGGTAGCTAACTATGGCTACACCTTC. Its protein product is CASSPTGYPVANYGYTF.

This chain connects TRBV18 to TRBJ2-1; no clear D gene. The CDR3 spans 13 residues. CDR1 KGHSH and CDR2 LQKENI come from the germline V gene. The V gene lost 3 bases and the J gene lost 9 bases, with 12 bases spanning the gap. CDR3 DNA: TGTGCCAGCTCACCTTCTATACAGCCTGAGCAGTTCTTC. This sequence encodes CASSPSIQPEQFF.

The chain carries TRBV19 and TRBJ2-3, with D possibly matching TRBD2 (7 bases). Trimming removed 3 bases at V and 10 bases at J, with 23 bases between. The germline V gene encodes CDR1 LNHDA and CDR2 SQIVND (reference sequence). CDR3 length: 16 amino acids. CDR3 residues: CASSIEGGRRWSAQYF. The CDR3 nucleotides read TGTGCCAGTAGTATCGAGGGGGGGCGCAGGTGGTCGGCGCAGTATTTT.

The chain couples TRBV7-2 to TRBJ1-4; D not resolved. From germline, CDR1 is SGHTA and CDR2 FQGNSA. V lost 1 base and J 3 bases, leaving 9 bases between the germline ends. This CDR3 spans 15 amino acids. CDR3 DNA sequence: TGTGCCAGCAGCTTAGTTTCCAGGTCTAATGAAAAACTGTTTTTT. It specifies CASSLVSRSNEKLFF.

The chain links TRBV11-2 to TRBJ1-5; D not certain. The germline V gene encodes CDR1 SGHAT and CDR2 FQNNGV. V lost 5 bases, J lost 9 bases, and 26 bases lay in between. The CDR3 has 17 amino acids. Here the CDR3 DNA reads TGTGCCAGCAGCCCGTTCAGGCACTCCGGCGATTCCAGGCCCCAGCATTTT. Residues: CASSPFRHSGDSRPQHF.

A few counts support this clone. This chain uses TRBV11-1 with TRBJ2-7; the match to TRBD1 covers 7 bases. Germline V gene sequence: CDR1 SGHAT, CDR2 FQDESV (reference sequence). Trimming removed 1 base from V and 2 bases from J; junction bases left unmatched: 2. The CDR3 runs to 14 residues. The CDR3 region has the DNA TGTGCCAGCAGCTTAGGACAGGGAGCCTACGAGCAGTACTTC. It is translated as CASSLGQGAYEQYF.

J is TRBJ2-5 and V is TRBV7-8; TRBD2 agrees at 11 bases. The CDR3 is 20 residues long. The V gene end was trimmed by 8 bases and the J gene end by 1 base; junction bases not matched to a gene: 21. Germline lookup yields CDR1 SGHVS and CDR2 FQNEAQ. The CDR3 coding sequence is TGTGCCAGCGGACCCAGACTAGCGGGAAGAACGGGCCCTGGCCAAGAGACCCAGTACTTC. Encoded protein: CASGPRLAGRTGPGQETQYF. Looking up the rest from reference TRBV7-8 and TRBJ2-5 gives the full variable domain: GAGVSQSPRYKVAKRGQDVALRCDPISGHVSLFWYQQALGQGPEFLTYFQNEAQLDKSGLPSDRFFAERPEGSVSTLKIQRTQQEDSAVYLCASGPRLAGRTGPGQETQYFGPGTRLLVL.

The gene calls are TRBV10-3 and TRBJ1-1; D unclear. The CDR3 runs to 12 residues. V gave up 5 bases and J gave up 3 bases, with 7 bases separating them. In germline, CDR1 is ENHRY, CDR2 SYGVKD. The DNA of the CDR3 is TGTGCCATCAGTCCATCGGACACTGAAGCTTTCTTT. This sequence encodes CAISPSDTEAFF.

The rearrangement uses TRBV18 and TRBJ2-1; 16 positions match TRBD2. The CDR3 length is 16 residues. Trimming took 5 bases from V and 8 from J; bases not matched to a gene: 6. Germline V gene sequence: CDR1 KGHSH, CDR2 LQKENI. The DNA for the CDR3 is TGTGCCAGCTCAGGGACTAGCGGGAGGGCCAGGTATGAGCAGTTCTTC. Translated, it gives CASSGTSGRARYEQFF.

The chain's CDR3 is CASSTTSKRTEAFF. The CDR3 DNA reads TGTGCCAGCAGTACCACGTCTAAGAGGACTGAAGCTTTCTTT. The rearrangement links TRBV27 to TRBJ1-1; unclear D gene. Deletions cut 5 bases from V and 5 bases from J, with 15 bases between. This CDR3 has 14 residues. CDR1 and CDR2 (germline): MNHEY, SMNVEV (reference sequence).

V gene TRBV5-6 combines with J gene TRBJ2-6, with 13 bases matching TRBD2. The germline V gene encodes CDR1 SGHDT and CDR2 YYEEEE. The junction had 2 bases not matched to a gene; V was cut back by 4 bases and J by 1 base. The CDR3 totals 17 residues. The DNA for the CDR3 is TGTGCCAGCAGCCTGACTAGCGGGGGGTCTGGGGCCAACGTCCTGACTTTC. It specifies CASSLTSGGSGANVLTF.

The CDR3 DNA follows: TGTGCCGGCACCTCGACAGTACCCACTGAAGCTTTCTTT. The encoded protein is CAGTSTVPTEAFF. This chain joins TRBV2 and TRBJ1-1; perhaps TRBD1 as D (5 bases). Trimming shortened V by 11 bases and J by 4 bases, and 17 bases separated the two germline ends. The CDR3 sequence is 13 residues long. CDR1 is SNHLY and CDR2 is FYNNEI in the germline V gene.

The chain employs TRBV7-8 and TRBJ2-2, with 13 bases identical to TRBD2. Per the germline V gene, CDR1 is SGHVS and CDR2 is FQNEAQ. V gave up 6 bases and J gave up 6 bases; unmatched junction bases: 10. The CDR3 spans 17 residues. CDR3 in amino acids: CASSPNVLAGGSGELFF. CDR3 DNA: TGTGCCAGCAGTCCTAACGTACTAGCGGGAGGGTCCGGGGAGCTGTTTTTT.

In DNA form, the CDR3 reads TGTGCAAGTCGCACTCCACCCGCCTTTGAAGCTTTCTTT. The encoded protein is CASRTPPAFEAFF. V usage is TRBV12-2 and J usage is TRBJ1-1. TRBV12-2 is an annotated pseudogene. There are 13 residues in the CDR3.

In DNA, the CDR3 is TGTGCCAGCAGTTTATCAGGGGGCGGTGGGGCCAACGTCCTGACTTTC. Translation gives CASSLSGGGGANVLTF. V usage is TRBV28 and J usage is TRBJ2-6; TRBD1 matches 8 bases. Trimming cost V 1 base and J 3 bases; bases outside gene matches: 2. The CDR3 covers 16 residues. The germline CDR1 and CDR2 sequences are MDHEN and SYDVKM.

Written as DNA, the CDR3 is TGTGCCAGCACCCTTGACAGGAACACTGAAGCTTTCTTT. Encoded protein: CASTLDRNTEAFF. The rearrangement links TRBV2 to TRBJ1-1, with D perhaps matching TRBD1 (5 bases). The CDR3 runs to 13 residues. Per germline, CDR1 SNHLY and CDR2 FYNNEI. V was shortened by 7 bases and J by 1 base, with 10 bases between the two germline ends.

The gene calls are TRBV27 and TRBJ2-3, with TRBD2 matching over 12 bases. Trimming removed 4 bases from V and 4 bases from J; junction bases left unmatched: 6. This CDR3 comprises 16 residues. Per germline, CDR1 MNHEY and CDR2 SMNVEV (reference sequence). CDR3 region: CASSSRLAGVADTQYF. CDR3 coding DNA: TGTGCCAGCAGTTCAAGACTAGCGGGAGTAGCAGATACGCAGTATTTT.

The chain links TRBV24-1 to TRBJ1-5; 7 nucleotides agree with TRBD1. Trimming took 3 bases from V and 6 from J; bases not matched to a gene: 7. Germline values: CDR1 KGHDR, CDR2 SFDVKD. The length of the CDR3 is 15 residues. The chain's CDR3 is CATSDPRQGGQPQHF. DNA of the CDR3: TGTGCCACCAGTGATCCCCGACAGGGTGGTCAGCCCCAGCATTTT.

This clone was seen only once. The CDR3 region is CASSSTLGLGTEAFF. The CDR3 DNA reads TGTGCCAGCAGCTCGACCCTCGGGTTAGGCACTGAAGCTTTCTTT. The chain joins TRBV11-2 to TRBJ1-1, with D hard to call. V lost 4 bases and J 4 bases, leaving 16 bases between the germline ends. This CDR3 has 15 residues. Germline CDR1 SGHAT, CDR2 FQNNGV. Looking up the rest from reference TRBV11-2 and TRBJ1-1 gives the full variable domain: EAGVAQSPRYKIIEKRQSVAFWCNPISGHATLYWYQQILGQGPKLLIQFQNNGVVDDSQLPKDRFSAERLKGVDSTLKIQPAKLEDSAVYLCASSSTLGLGTEAFFGQGTRLTVV.

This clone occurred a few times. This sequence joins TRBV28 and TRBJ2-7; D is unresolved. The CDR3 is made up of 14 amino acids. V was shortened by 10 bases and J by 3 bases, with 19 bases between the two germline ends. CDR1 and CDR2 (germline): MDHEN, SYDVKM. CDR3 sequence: CATSGTTINYEQYF. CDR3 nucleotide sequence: TGTGCCACATCCGGAACTACCATAAACTACGAGCAGTACTTC. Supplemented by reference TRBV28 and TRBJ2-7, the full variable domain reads DVKVTQSSRYLVKRTGEKVFLECVQDMDHENMFWYRQDPGLGLRLIYFSYDVKMKEKGDIPEGYSVSREKKERFSLILESASTNQTSMYLCATSGTTINYEQYFGPGTRLTVT.

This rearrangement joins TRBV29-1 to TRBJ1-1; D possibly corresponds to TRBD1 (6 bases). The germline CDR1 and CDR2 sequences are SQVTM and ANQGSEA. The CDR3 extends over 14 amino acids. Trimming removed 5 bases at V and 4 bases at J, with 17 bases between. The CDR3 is CSVNLQGLGTEAFF. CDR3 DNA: TGCAGCGTTAACCTACAGGGCCTGGGCACTGAAGCTTTCTTT.

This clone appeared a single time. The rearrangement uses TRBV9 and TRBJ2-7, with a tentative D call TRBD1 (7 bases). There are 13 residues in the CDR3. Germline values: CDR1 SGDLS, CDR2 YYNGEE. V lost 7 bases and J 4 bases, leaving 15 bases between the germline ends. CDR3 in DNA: TGTGCCAGCGGAGGGGGCTTGGGTTACGAGCAGTACTTC. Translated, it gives CASGGGLGYEQYF.

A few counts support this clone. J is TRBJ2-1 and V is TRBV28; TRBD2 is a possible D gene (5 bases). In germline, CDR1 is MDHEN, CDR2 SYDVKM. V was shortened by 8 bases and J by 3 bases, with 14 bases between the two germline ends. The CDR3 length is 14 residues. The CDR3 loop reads CASQPDGLYNEQFF. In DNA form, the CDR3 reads TGTGCCAGCCAACCGGACGGACTCTACAATGAGCAGTTCTTC.

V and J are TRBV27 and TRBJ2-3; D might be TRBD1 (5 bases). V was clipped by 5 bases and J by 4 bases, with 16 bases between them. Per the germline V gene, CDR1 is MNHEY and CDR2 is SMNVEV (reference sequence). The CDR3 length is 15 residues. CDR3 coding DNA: TGTGCCAGCAGTCCGAAGTGGACAAAGCCAGATACGCAGTATTTT. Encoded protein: CASSPKWTKPDTQYF.

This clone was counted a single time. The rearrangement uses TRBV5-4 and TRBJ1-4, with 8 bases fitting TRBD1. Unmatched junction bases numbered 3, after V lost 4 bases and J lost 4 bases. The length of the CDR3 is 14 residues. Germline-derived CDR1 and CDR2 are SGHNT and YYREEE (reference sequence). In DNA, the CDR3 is TGTGCCAGCAGCCAGGACAGGGATAATGAAAAACTGTTTTTT. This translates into CASSQDRDNEKLFF.